The 8 T cell receptor beta chains below all came from one sample that was sequenced in a study of T cell changes during pregnancy in multiple sclerosis (dated by TCRdb to about 2019). The method behind the library was the immunoSEQ multiplex PCR assay. Here the immuneACCESS table is served through TCRdb, limited to in-frame sequences with V and J called. Missing clones are a known gap in these copies; in checked studies unresolved V genes cover under half, and the rest lacks a known reason. The sample table contains 50,000 to 65,000 clones; only one count was recorded for 80% to 95% of them. In total, the top ten clones hold 0.8% to 1% of the sample. Source: peripheral blood, taken in the first trimester of pregnancy. All receptors derive from a female donor with multiple sclerosis, enrolled in a pregnancy study.

This chain joins TRBV7-2 and TRBJ1-4; tentatively, D is TRBD1 (5 bases). V lost 5 bases and J lost 3, with 13 bases in between. Looked up from germline, CDR1 is SGHTA and CDR2 is FQGNSA. The CDR3 is 15 residues long. DNA for the CDR3: TGTGCCAGCAGCCCCCACGGGGGATCTAATGAAAAACTGTTTTTT. Protein: CASSPHGGSNEKLFF.

This clone was counted a few times. The chain has TRBV4-2 and TRBJ1-1; 7 bases are a match to TRBD1. The CDR3 totals 13 residues. The germline CDR1 and CDR2 sequences are LGHNA and YNFKEQ. With 4 bases clipped from V and 3 bases from J, the junction kept 2 bases outside the gene matches. CDR3 coding DNA: TGTGCCAGCAGCCCAGGGGGAGACACTGAAGCTTTCTTT. This encodes CASSPGGDTEAFF.

This rearrangement joins TRBV5-5 to TRBJ1-2, with TRBD1 matching over 7 bases. The trim removed 4 bases at V and 2 bases at J, leaving 5 bases unmatched. CDR3 length: 14 amino acids. CDR1 and CDR2 (germline): SGHKS, YYEKEE (reference sequence). The CDR3, as DNA: TGTGCCAGCAGCCCGGGGACAGTCAACTATGGCTACACCTTC. Residues: CASSPGTVNYGYTF.

This rearrangement joins TRBV19 to TRBJ1-2, with 7 bases aligning to TRBD1. V lost 6 bases, J lost 9 bases, and 28 bases stayed unmatched. From germline, CDR1 is LNHDA and CDR2 SQIVND (reference sequence). This CDR3 is built from 19 residues. The CDR3 here is CASSQHAGRGRGVRWSYTF. CDR3 nucleotides: TGTGCCAGTAGCCAACATGCCGGAAGGGGGCGAGGAGTACGGTGGAGCTACACCTTC.

This clone was counted a few times. This sequence joins TRBV4-2 and TRBJ2-7; a weak D match, TRBD1 (6 bases). V gave up 4 bases and J gave up 2 bases, with 9 bases separating them. The CDR3 extends over 13 amino acids. Germline V gives CDR1 LGHNA, CDR2 YNFKEQ. The chain's CDR3 is CASSRSGAYEQYF. CDR3 DNA: TGTGCCAGCAGCCGGTCAGGGGCCTACGAGCAGTACTTC.

This chain links TRBV5-1 with TRBJ2-3; 8 bases fit TRBD2. V lost 3 bases and J lost 2; bases outside the gene matches: 5. This CDR3 has 15 amino acids. Germline CDR1 is SGHRS and CDR2 is YFSETQ. The CDR3: CASSWAGGDTDTQYF. The CDR3 DNA reads as TGCGCCAGCAGCTGGGCGGGGGGTGACACAGATACGCAGTATTTT. The variable domain in full, with the rest retrieved from reference TRBV5-1 and TRBJ2-3, is KAGVTQTPRYLIKTRGQQVTLSCSPISGHRSVSWYQQTPGQGLQFLFEYFSETQRNKGNFPGRFSGRQFSNSRSEMNVSTLELGDSALYLCASSWAGGDTDTQYFGPGTRLTVL.

The V and J genes are TRBV27 and TRBJ2-3; a possible D gene is TRBD2 (6 bases). V was clipped by 4 bases and J by 2 bases, with 16 bases between them. In germline, CDR1 is MNHEY, CDR2 SMNVEV (reference sequence). This CDR3 region has 16 residues. The CDR3 sequence: CASSSGLQINTDTQYF. CDR3 in DNA: TGTGCCAGCAGTTCGGGACTGCAGATAAACACAGATACGCAGTATTTT.

V usage is TRBV6-1 and J usage is TRBJ1-5; 8 positions agree with TRBD1. V lost 10 bases to trimming and J lost 2 bases; unmatched junction nucleotides: 4. Germline values: CDR1 MNHNS, CDR2 SASEGT. The CDR3 runs to 13 residues. The CDR3 is CATQGAGNQPQHF. As DNA, the CDR3 is TGTGCCACCCAGGGGGCAGGCAATCAGCCCCAGCATTTT.